A selection of T cell receptor beta chains follows, all from one sample in a study of blood T cell repertoires in COVID-19. Assay used: immunoSEQ multiplex PCR; TCRdb lists only in-frame clones, some missing. Of fewer than 250,000 clones in the sample, 86% were seen once. The material sequenced was peripheral blood. Receptors originate from a man aged 45 to 65 with acute or convalescent COVID-19. Each CDR3 is given with its conserved first and last residue. Fields, in order: CDR3 length, clone size, V gene, J gene, D gene, CDR3 DNA, CDR3 protein. D genes are given only for firm matches. Size values are once, few and many counts, or a class for expanded clones, and some rows have none.

length: 16; size: NA; V: TRBV3-1/TRBV3-2; J: TRBJ1-1; D: NA; DNA: TGTGCCAGCAGCCAAGACAAGACAGCCTTGAACACTGAAGCTTTCTTT; CDR3: CASSQDKTALNTEAFF
length: 14; size: once; V: TRBV24-1; J: TRBJ2-7; D: TRBD1; DNA: TGTGCCACCACCTTCCGGGACAGGGTGGACGAGCAGTACTTC; CDR3: CATTFRDRVDEQYF
length: 17; size: NA; V: TRBV7-9; J: TRBJ2-5; D: TRBD1; DNA: TGTGCCAGCAGCCACGATATGGTGACAGGGATAGGGGAGACCCAGTACTTC; CDR3: CASSHDMVTGIGETQYF
length: 14; size: NA; V: TRBV6-5; J: TRBJ1-5; D: NA; DNA: TGTGCCAGCCACCAGGGTTACGGCAATCAGCCCCAGCATTTT; CDR3: CASHQGYGNQPQHF
length: 15; size: NA; V: TRBV5-5; J: TRBJ1-1; D: TRBD1; DNA: TGTGCCAGCAGCCCTGGACAGGGGCTGAACACTGAAGCTTTCTTT; CDR3: CASSPGQGLNTEAFF
length: 14; size: NA; V: TRBV6-1; J: TRBJ1-5; D: NA; DNA: TGTGCCAGCAGTGAAGTGGCAGGGTATCAGCCCCAGCATTTT; CDR3: CASSEVAGYQPQHF
length: 16; size: NA; V: TRBV7-9; J: TRBJ1-3; D: NA; DNA: TGTGCCAGCAGCTCGGGAGAAACGCAATTTGGAAACACCATATATTTT; CDR3: CASSSGETQFGNTIYF
length: 14; size: NA; V: TRBV18; J: TRBJ1-1; D: NA; DNA: TGTGCCAGCTCATTTGACGCGGGGGGGACTGAAGCTTTCTTT; CDR3: CASSFDAGGTEAFF
length: 11; size: NA; V: TRBV20-1; J: TRBJ1-2; D: NA; DNA: TGCAGTGCGCCCCGACTCTATGGCTACACCTTC; CDR3: CSAPRLYGYTF
length: 14; size: once; V: TRBV5-1; J: TRBJ2-5; D: TRBD1; DNA: TGCGCCAGCAGCTTTAACAGGGGTCAAGAGACCCAGTACTTC; CDR3: CASSFNRGQETQYF
length: 16; size: NA; V: TRBV2; J: TRBJ1-5; D: NA; DNA: TGTGCCAGCAGCCGAAGTCCCGGGGGAATCAATCAGCCCCAGCATTTT; CDR3: CASSRSPGGINQPQHF
length: 17; size: few; V: TRBV10-1; J: TRBJ1-1; D: TRBD1; DNA: TGCGCCAGCAGTGAGTACCCACAGGGGACAACAAGCACTGAAGCTTTCTTT; CDR3: CASSEYPQGTTSTEAFF
length: 13; size: NA; V: TRBV19; J: TRBJ1-1; D: NA; DNA: TGTGCCAGTAGTATTGTCCCGCGGACTGAAGCTTTCTTT; CDR3: CASSIVPRTEAFF
length: 15; size: NA; V: TRBV5-8; J: TRBJ1-2; D: TRBD1; DNA: TGTGCCAGCAGCGCCCTACAGGGGTTCCCCTATGGCTACACCTTC; CDR3: CASSALQGFPYGYTF
length: 15; size: NA; V: TRBV30; J: TRBJ2-5; D: TRBD1; DNA: TGTGCCTGGGGCCGCGGGACAGGGGGCCTGGAGACCCAGTACTTC; CDR3: CAWGRGTGGLETQYF
length: 14; size: NA; V: TRBV6-5; J: TRBJ1-1; D: NA; DNA: TGTGCCAGCAGGGGCCCGGGGTGGAACACTGAAGCTTTCTTT; CDR3: CASRGPGWNTEAFF
length: 15; size: few; V: TRBV18; J: TRBJ1-2; D: NA; DNA: TGTGCCAGCTCACCAGTTGAGTCAGGGAACTATGGCTACACCTTC; CDR3: CASSPVESGNYGYTF
length: 14; size: few; V: TRBV6-2/TRBV6-3; J: TRBJ1-4; D: NA; DNA: TGTGCCAGCAGTCGCCCGACAGACCATGAAAAACTGTTTTTT; CDR3: CASSRPTDHEKLFF
length: 15; size: few; V: TRBV19; J: TRBJ1-2; D: TRBD1; DNA: TGTGCCAGTACAACTCGGGACAGGGCTAACTATGGCTACACCTTC; CDR3: CASTTRDRANYGYTF
length: 13; size: NA; V: TRBV3-1/TRBV3-2; J: TRBJ1-5; D: NA; DNA: TGTGCCAGCAGCCCGGGGTTGATGCAGCCCCAGCATTTT; CDR3: CASSPGLMQPQHF
length: 15; size: once; V: TRBV5-1; J: TRBJ2-1; D: NA; DNA: TGCGCCAGCAGCTTGGCCACGCAGGGGAGGGATGAGCAGTTCTTC; CDR3: CASSLATQGRDEQFF
length: 15; size: NA; V: TRBV30; J: TRBJ1-1; D: NA; DNA: TGTGCCTGGAAGGGGCGGCGGGGTCAGAACACTGAAGCTTTCTTT; CDR3: CAWKGRRGQNTEAFF
length: 14; size: once; V: TRBV6-6; J: TRBJ2-3; D: NA; DNA: TGTGCCAGCAGTCGAGAAGGACAGACAGATACGCAGTATTTT; CDR3: CASSREGQTDTQYF
length: 15; size: once; V: TRBV19; J: TRBJ1-6; D: TRBD1; DNA: TGTGCCAGTAGTGCCGGGACAGCCTCTAATTCACCCCTCCACTTT; CDR3: CASSAGTASNSPLHF
length: 15; size: NA; V: TRBV19; J: TRBJ1-4; D: NA; DNA: TGTGCCAGTAGTAGGGCAGGGTCGGGGGTTGAAAAACTGTTTTTT; CDR3: CASSRAGSGVEKLFF
length: 15; size: NA; V: TRBV9; J: TRBJ2-5; D: NA; DNA: TGTGCCAGCAGCCCCGTGGTCGGCAGGTCTGAGACCCAGTACTTC; CDR3: CASSPVVGRSETQYF
length: 12; size: NA; V: TRBV6-5; J: TRBJ1-4; D: TRBD1; DNA: TGTGCCAGCAGGGCGACAGGGGAAAAACTGTTTTTT; CDR3: CASRATGEKLFF
length: 14; size: NA; V: TRBV19; J: TRBJ1-1; D: TRBD1; DNA: TGTGCCAGTAGTTCCCACAGGGGGCGAACTGAAGCTTTCTTT; CDR3: CASSSHRGRTEAFF
length: 15; size: NA; V: TRBV7-9; J: TRBJ2-5; D: TRBD1; DNA: TGTGCCAGCAGCTCCCAACCAGGGGGTTTAGAGACCCAGTACTTC; CDR3: CASSSQPGGLETQYF